These 20 T cell receptor beta chains were sequenced from one sample in a study of blood T cell repertoires in COVID-19. TCRdb's table, derived via immunoSEQ multiplex PCR, lists solely in-frame clones and lacks some. Of some 220,000 clones listed, roughly 81% are singletons. The sequenced material came from peripheral blood. The receptors originated from a man aged 45-60 years who had recovered from COVID-19.

This CDR3 reads CASSQRSSGNGGGDTQYF. DNA of the CDR3: TGTGCCAGCAGCCAAAGATCTAGCGGGAATGGGGGGGGAGATACGCAGTATTTT. V is TRBV4-2 and J is TRBJ2-3, with 9 bases fitting TRBD2. Unmatched junction bases numbered 14, after V lost 2 bases and J lost 5 bases. CDR3 length: 18 residues. Looked up from germline, CDR1 is LGHNA and CDR2 is YNFKEQ.

This clone has a handful of counts. This chain links TRBV12-3 or TRBV12-4 with TRBJ2-7, with D hard to call. This CDR3 comprises 13 residues. V was shortened by 4 bases and J by 0 bases, with 7 bases between the two germline ends. The CDR3 is CASSSRSSYEQYF. The CDR3 DNA is TGTGCCAGCAGTTCAAGGAGCTCCTACGAGCAGTACTTC.

V is TRBV19 and J is TRBJ2-1; 10 nucleotides agree with TRBD2. The trim removed 6 bases at V and 0 bases at J, leaving 2 bases unmatched. The CDR3 spans 15 residues. Germline loops: CDR1 LNHDA, CDR2 SQIVND (reference sequence). The CDR3 is CASRPSGSSYNEQFF. CDR3 in DNA: TGTGCCAGTAGACCTAGCGGGAGCTCCTACAATGAGCAGTTCTTC.

This chain connects TRBV5-1 to TRBJ1-2; TRBD1 aligns across 7 bases. The germline V gene encodes CDR1 SGHRS and CDR2 YFSETQ. The CDR3 spans 14 residues. After removal of 0 bases from V and 2 bases from J, the junction contained 1 base not matched to a gene. The CDR3 sequence: CASSLGGQNYGYTF. The CDR3 nucleotides read TGCGCCAGCAGCTTGGGGGGACAGAACTATGGCTACACCTTC.

This clone turned up a few times. This sample includes further DNA sequences coding for the same CDR3. The chain joins TRBV5-1 to TRBJ2-1; 12 bases align to TRBD2. The CDR3 consists of 15 residues. Germline V lookup: CDR1 SGHRS, CDR2 YFSETQ. V shed 2 bases, J shed 6 bases, and the junction held 3 bases outside the gene matches. CDR3 residues: CASSLGTSGLNEQFF. The DNA of the CDR3 is TGCGCCAGCAGCTTAGGGACTAGCGGGCTCAATGAGCAGTTCTTC.

V is TRBV5-8 and J is TRBJ2-7; D possibly corresponds to TRBD1 (6 bases). Germline CDR1 SGHTS, CDR2 YDEGEE. V lost 4 bases to trimming and J lost 2 bases, with 13 bases between them. The CDR3 consists of 14 residues. The CDR3 loop reads CASSPGHGPYEQYF. The CDR3 nucleotides are TGTGCCAGCAGCCCGGGACACGGACCCTACGAGCAGTACTTC.

CDR3: CASSLVRVAGYTF. The CDR3 nucleotides are TGTGCCAGCAGTTTGGTTCGGGTCGCTGGCTACACCTTC. The chain joins TRBV28 to TRBJ1-2, with unresolved D. CDR3 length equals 13 residues. Germline CDR1 reads MDHEN; CDR2 reads SYDVKM. The V and J ends lost 3 bases and 7 bases respectively, with 12 bases between them.

The gene calls are TRBV13 and TRBJ2-7; TRBD1 matches at 9 bases. V gave up 2 bases and J gave up 0 bases; unmatched junction bases: 5. Per the germline V gene, CDR1 is PRHDT and CDR2 is FYEKMQ (reference sequence). There are 16 residues in the CDR3. Here the CDR3 reads CASSLRQGDFSYEQYF. The CDR3 DNA follows: TGTGCCAGCAGCTTACGACAGGGGGATTTCTCCTACGAGCAGTACTTC.

V gene TRBV27 combines with J gene TRBJ2-3; 11 bases map to TRBD2. Germline CDR1 reads MNHEY; CDR2 reads SMNVEV (reference sequence). V gave up 5 bases and J gave up 4 bases; unmatched junction bases: 8. The CDR3 sequence is 16 residues long. CDR3 coding DNA: TGTGCCAGCAGTAAATTACTAGCGGGAGCGCCAGATACGCAGTATTTT. Residues: CASSKLLAGAPDTQYF.

V gene TRBV28 combines with J gene TRBJ2-4; the match to TRBD2 covers 7 bases. The length of the CDR3 is 18 residues. The germline V gene has CDR1 MDHEN and CDR2 SYDVKM. J was trimmed by 0 bases and V by 4 bases; bases with no gene match: 12. Here the CDR3 DNA reads TGTGCCAGCAGTTACGGGCTAGCGGAAGGACTAGCCAAAAACATTCAGTACTTC. Protein product: CASSYGLAEGLAKNIQYF. Using reference TRBV28 and TRBJ2-4 for the parts outside the CDR3, the full variable domain is DVKVTQSSRYLVKRTGEKVFLECVQDMDHENMFWYRQDPGLGLRLIYFSYDVKMKEKGDIPEGYSVSREKKERFSLILESASTNQTSMYLCASSYGLAEGLAKNIQYFGAGTRLSVL.

This clone was counted a single time. This chain links TRBV28 with TRBJ1-6; D is possibly TRBD1 (5 bases). The CDR3 has 14 amino acids. Germline CDR1 reads MDHEN; CDR2 reads SYDVKM. Trimming removed 2 bases at V and 5 bases at J, with 7 bases between. In nucleotides, the CDR3 is TGTGCCAGCAGTTTAACAGGCAATAATTCACCCCTCCACTTT. Translated, it gives CASSLTGNNSPLHF.

J is TRBJ2-7 and V is TRBV28, with D possibly matching TRBD1 (5 bases). Between the trimmed V and J ends, which lost 10 bases and 6 bases, there was a span of 16 bases. CDR3 length equals 12 residues. The germline V gene has CDR1 MDHEN and CDR2 SYDVKM. CDR3 in amino acids: CATADTIPEQYF. The CDR3 DNA follows: TGTGCCACCGCGGACACAATTCCCGAGCAGTACTTC.

This chain connects TRBV18 to TRBJ2-7, with 10 bases lining up with TRBD1. V lost 0 bases to trimming and J lost 3 bases; unmatched junction nucleotides: 5. In germline, CDR1 is KGHSH, CDR2 LQKENI. The CDR3 spans 16 residues. CDR3 region: CASSPPRQGAFYEQYF. CDR3 bases: TGTGCCAGCTCACCACCGCGACAGGGGGCTTTCTACGAGCAGTACTTC. Combining the CDR3 with reference TRBV18 and TRBJ2-7 gives the whole variable domain NAGVMQNPRHLVRRRGQEARLRCSPMKGHSHVYWYRQLPEEGLKFMVYLQKENIIDESGMPKERFSAEFPKEGPSILRIQQVVRGDSAAYFCASSPPRQGAFYEQYFGPGTRLTVT.

J is TRBJ2-7 and V is TRBV18; weak D call: TRBD1 (6 bases). CDR1 and CDR2 from the germline V gene are KGHSH and LQKENI. V lost 3 bases and J lost 2, with 11 bases in between. The CDR3 has 14 residues. The CDR3 reads CASSPGQLAYEQYF. CDR3 coding DNA: TGTGCCAGCTCACCCGGACAGCTCGCCTACGAGCAGTACTTC.

CDR3 nucleotides: TGTGCCAGCAGAAGGACAGGGTGGAATGCCGAGCAGTACTTC. This encodes CASRRTGWNAEQYF. The genes are TRBV2 and TRBJ2-7; 8 nucleotides match TRBD1. The CDR3 contains 14 residues. Per germline, CDR1 SNHLY and CDR2 FYNNEI. J gave up 6 bases and V 6 bases, and 10 bases lay outside the gene matches.

V is TRBV6-5 and J is TRBJ2-7, with 11 bases matching TRBD2. The ends lost 8 bases at V and 3 bases at J; junction bases unmatched: 9. The length of the CDR3 is 15 residues. Germline CDR1 MNHEY, CDR2 SVGAGI. For the CDR3, the DNA is TGTGCCAGCCAAACACTAGCGGGGGTATACTACGAGCAGTACTTC. It encodes CASQTLAGVYYEQYF.

This clone was recorded once. The chain is built from TRBV18 and TRBJ2-7; 10 bases align to TRBD2. This CDR3 is 17 amino acids long. J was trimmed by 3 bases and V by 2 bases; bases with no gene match: 10. Germline values: CDR1 KGHSH, CDR2 LQKENI. The CDR3 reads CASSPSSLLAGFYEQYF. The CDR3 coding sequence is TGTGCCAGCTCACCATCGAGCCTACTAGCGGGATTCTACGAGCAGTACTTC.

The chain has TRBV10-3 and TRBJ1-6; a possible D gene is TRBD1 (5 bases). The ends were cut back, 10 bases at V and 5 bases at J, with 18 bases in the middle. The length of the CDR3 is 15 residues. Germline CDR1 and CDR2: ENHRY and SYGVKD. This chain's CDR3 is CATRTQISDNSPLHF. DNA of the CDR3: TGTGCCACCCGGACACAGATTTCGGATAATTCACCCCTCCACTTT.

The V gene is TRBV19, the J gene TRBJ2-7, with TRBD1 matching 7 bases. The CDR3 is 15 residues long. Germline V lookup: CDR1 LNHDA, CDR2 SQIVND (reference sequence). J lost 2 bases, V lost 3 bases, and 7 bases had no gene match. CDR3 DNA sequence: TGTGCCAGTAGTATGGACACAGGGGCGCCCTACGAGCAGTACTTC. Its protein is CASSMDTGAPYEQYF. Supplemented by reference TRBV19 and TRBJ2-7, the full variable domain reads DGGITQSPKYLFRKEGQNVTLSCEQNLNHDAMYWYRQDPGQGLRLIYYSQIVNDFQKGDIAEGYSVSREKKESFPLTVTSAQKNPTAFYLCASSMDTGAPYEQYFGPGTRLTVT.

This clone has a handful of counts. The chain combines TRBV2 with TRBJ1-1; TRBD1 matches at 9 bases. Germline-derived CDR1 and CDR2 are SNHLY and FYNNEI. The CDR3 loop spans 15 amino acids. V lost 4 bases to trimming and J lost 10 bases; unmatched junction nucleotides: 13. Here the CDR3 reads CASSVHPGQGVGAFF. The DNA for the CDR3 is TGTGCCAGCAGTGTTCATCCGGGACAGGGAGTCGGAGCTTTCTTT.